These 12 T cell receptor beta chains were all obtained from the same sample, sequenced in a study of early T cells in non-severe SARS-CoV-2 infection. One entry per CDR3 protein results from TCRdb running MiXCR on the 5' RACE reads. Counted here are about 130,000 distinct CDR3 sequences, around 14% occurring once; the ten biggest clones make up just over 20%. Sequencing was done on a sample of whole blood. The origin of the receptors is an adult who was a healthcare worker with PCR-confirmed SARS-CoV-2 infection or an uninfected control (not recorded which).

The genes are TRBV14 and TRBJ2-5, with unresolved D. The CDR3 covers 12 residues. Germline V gene sequence: CDR1 SGHDN, CDR2 FVKESK. V was cut by 3 bases and J by 5 bases, with 7 bases left in between. The CDR3 here is CASSHTPETQYF. The CDR3 DNA sequence: TGTGCCAGCAGCCATACGCCTGAGACCCAGTACTTC. Looking up the rest from reference TRBV14 and TRBJ2-5 gives the full variable domain: EAGVTQFPSHSVIEKGQTVTLRCDPISGHDNLYWYRRVMGKEIKFLLHFVKESKQDESGMPNNRFLAERTGGTYSTLKVQPAELEDSGVYFCASSHTPETQYFGPGTRLLVL.

The V call is TRBV7-4, the J call TRBJ1-1; 10 bases agree with TRBD1. The V segment lost 1 base and the J segment 0 bases; nucleotides outside the gene matches: 14. Germline values: CDR1 SGHVT, CDR2 SQSDAQ. The CDR3 is 20 residues long. CDR3 residues: CASSLEGTGQGREMNTEAFF. Written as DNA, the CDR3 is TGTGCCAGCAGCTTAGAGGGTACGGGACAGGGGCGGGAAATGAACACTGAAGCTTTCTTT.

The rearrangement uses TRBV28 and TRBJ1-3; D call uncertain. The CDR3 runs 15 residues. The V and J ends lost 10 bases and 2 bases respectively, with 18 bases between them. Germline V lookup: CDR1 MDHEN, CDR2 SYDVKM. The CDR3 nucleotides are TGTGCCATTACCGGGCCTCCTGAGGCTGGAAACACCATATATTTT. Translation gives CAITGPPEAGNTIYF.

This clonotype has ten or more counts. The V and J genes are TRBV24-1 and TRBJ1-6; no clear D gene. Trimming cost V 9 bases and J 0 bases, with 8 bases left between them. This CDR3 region has 14 residues. From germline, CDR1 is KGHDR and CDR2 SFDVKD. CDR3 nucleotides: TGTGCCACCGTAACGGCCTCCTATAATTCACCCCTCCACTTT. The encoded protein is CATVTASYNSPLHF.

This clonotype was seen just once. Here the CDR3 omits its conserved ending phenylalanine or tryptophan, so a read error is the likely source. V and J are TRBV20-1 and TRBJ1-2; the D gene is possibly TRBD1 (6 bases). Trimming took 3 bases from V and 0 from J, leaving 17 bases between them. Germline CDR1 is DFQATT and CDR2 is SNEGSKA (reference sequence). The CDR3 covers 16 residues. The CDR3, as DNA: TGCAGTGCTAGTGCGTCCGGGACACCCTCTAACTATGGCTACACCCTC. Translation gives CSASASGTPSNYGYTL.

This clonotype was detected only a few times. V and J are TRBV30 and TRBJ1-2; D perhaps matches TRBD1 (5 bases). CDR3 length: 13 residues. V lost 4 bases and J lost 3, with 12 bases in between. Germline CDR1 is GTSNPN and CDR2 is SVGIG (reference sequence). Written as DNA, the CDR3 is TGTGCCTGGAACCTGGGGCGTGACTATGGCTACACCTTC. Translation gives CAWNLGRDYGYTF.

This clonotype appeared a few times. The chain carries TRBV5-1 and TRBJ1-1; the D gene is possibly TRBD1 (6 bases). The CDR3 is made up of 14 amino acids. Trimming pared 1 base from V and 6 bases from J, leaving 13 bases between. Germline V gene lookup returns CDR1 SGHRS and CDR2 YFSETQ. The chain's CDR3 is CASSLTGRSAEAFF. As DNA, the CDR3 is TGCGCCAGCAGCTTGACAGGGAGGAGCGCTGAAGCTTTCTTT.

This clonotype has only a few counts. The chain joins TRBV12-3 or TRBV12-4 to TRBJ2-1; 9 bases fit TRBD2. The CDR3 length is 15 residues. Trimming removed 2 bases from V and 8 bases from J; junction bases left unmatched: 7. Here the CDR3 reads CASSLPRGGADEQFF. The CDR3 DNA sequence: TGTGCCAGCAGTTTACCCCGCGGGGGGGCAGATGAGCAGTTCTTC.

This clonotype was counted once. This CDR3 is CSVHPWDRGSPLHF. For the CDR3, the DNA is TGCAGCGTCCACCCTTGGGATCGGGGTTCACCCCTCCACTTT. This chain links TRBV29-1 with TRBJ1-6; D not certain. In germline, CDR1 is SQVTM, CDR2 ANQGSEA. Trimming stripped 6 bases from V and 9 bases from J, with 18 bases between. The CDR3 spans 14 residues. Together with reference TRBV29-1 and TRBJ1-6, the CDR3 gives the full variable domain: SAVISQKPSRDICQRGTSLTIQCQVDSQVTMMFWYRQQPGQSLTLIATANQGSEATYESGFVIDKFPISRPNLTFSTLTVSNMSPEDSSIYLCSVHPWDRGSPLHFGNGTRLTVT.

This rearrangement joins TRBV9 to TRBJ2-3, with a tentative D call TRBD1 (6 bases). The CDR3 consists of 14 residues. Germline V CDR1 and CDR2: SGDLS, YYNGEE. Trimming pared 3 bases from V and 2 bases from J, leaving 10 bases between. For the CDR3, the DNA is TGTGCCAGCAGCGGGACAGATTACACAGATACGCAGTATTTT. Its translation is CASSGTDYTDTQYF.

This clonotype has more than one count but fewer than ten. The chain employs TRBV3-1 and TRBJ2-7, with 8 bases matching TRBD1. The CDR3 covers 13 residues. V lost 3 bases and J lost 4; bases outside the gene matches: 2. Germline lookup yields CDR1 LGHDT and CDR2 YNNKEL (reference sequence). In nucleotides, the CDR3 is TGTGCCAGCAGCCACAGGGGGCGGTACGAGCAGTACTTC. Translating gives CASSHRGRYEQYF.

The sample holds a few counts of this clonotype. The chain carries TRBV5-1 and TRBJ2-2; TRBD1 matches 7 bases. This CDR3 comprises 15 residues. V shed 0 bases and J 3 bases; nucleotides not matched to a gene: 2. The germline V gene has CDR1 SGHRS and CDR2 YFSETQ. CDR3 protein: CASSLETGDTGELFF. The CDR3 DNA reads as TGCGCCAGCAGCTTGGAAACAGGGGACACCGGGGAGCTGTTTTTT.